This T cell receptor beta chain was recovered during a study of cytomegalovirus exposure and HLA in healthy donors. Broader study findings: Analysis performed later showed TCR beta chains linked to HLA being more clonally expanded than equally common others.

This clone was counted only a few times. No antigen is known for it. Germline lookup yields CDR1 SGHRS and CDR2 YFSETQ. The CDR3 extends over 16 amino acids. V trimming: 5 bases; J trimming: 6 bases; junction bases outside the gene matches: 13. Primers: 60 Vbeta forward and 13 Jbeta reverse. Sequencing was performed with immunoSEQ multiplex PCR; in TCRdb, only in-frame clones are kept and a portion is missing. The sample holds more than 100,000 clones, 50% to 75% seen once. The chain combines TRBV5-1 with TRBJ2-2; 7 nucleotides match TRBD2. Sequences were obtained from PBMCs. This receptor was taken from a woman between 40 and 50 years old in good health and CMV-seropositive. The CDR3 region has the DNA TGCGCCAGCAGAGGGAACTCCGGGACTATAGCCGGGGAGCTGTTTTTT. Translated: CASRGNSGTIAGELFF.